The 25 T cell receptor beta chains reported below all come from one sample, sequenced in a study of CD8 T cells in Susac syndrome. RNA totalling about 0.5 to 1 ug underwent reverse transcription with random hexamers. TCRdb processed the immunoSEQ multiplex PCR reads anew with MiXCR; each CDR3 protein has one entry. The table shows 140,000 or so distinct CDR3 sequences, with 95% occurring only once. Specimen: CD4+ T cells from PBMCs. These receptors were taken from a human donor with Susac syndrome.

CDR3 bases: TGTGCCAGCAGCGTACCCGAGGGAAGAAAAACAGGGGCTGAAGCTTTCTTT. Encoded protein: CASSVPEGRKTGAEAFF. V gene TRBV7-9 combines with J gene TRBJ1-1; TRBD1 matches at 7 bases. V lost 5 bases and J lost 6; bases outside the gene matches: 18. This CDR3 is built from 17 residues. Looked up from germline, CDR1 is SEHNR and CDR2 is FQNEAQ (reference sequence). The full variable domain, rest sourced from reference TRBV7-9 and TRBJ1-1, is DTGVSQNPRHKITKRGQNVTFRCDPISEHNRLYWYRQTLGQGPEFLTYFQNEAQLEKSRLLSDRFSAERPKGSFSTLEIQRTEQGDSAMYLCASSVPEGRKTGAEAFFGQGTRLTVV.

The chain has TRBV28 and TRBJ2-7; 8 nucleotides match TRBD1. The CDR3 length is 17 residues. After removal of 5 bases from V and 7 bases from J, the junction contained 19 bases not matched to a gene. Germline-derived CDR1 and CDR2 are MDHEN and SYDVKM. The CDR3 reads CASSPRTGTPTSREQYF. For the CDR3, the DNA is TGTGCCAGCAGTCCCCGGACAGGGACCCCTACTTCGCGGGAGCAGTACTTC.

The chain joins TRBV9 to TRBJ1-3, with a possible D match to TRBD1 (5 bases). Germline CDR1 reads SGDLS; CDR2 reads YYNGEE. The V gene lost 1 base and the J gene lost 1 base, with 6 bases spanning the gap. CDR3 length: 14 residues. In DNA form, the CDR3 reads TGTGCCAGCAGCGTACAGGGATCTGGAAACACCATATATTTT. Protein product: CASSVQGSGNTIYF.

The chain couples TRBV25-1 to TRBJ2-1; 8 bases are shared with TRBD2. The CDR3 runs 18 residues. Germline CDR1 and CDR2: MGHDK and SYGVNS. Losses at the gene ends were 4 bases for V and 3 bases for J; bases not matched to a gene: 14. CDR3 amino acids: CASSGGAFGGAVYNEQFF. CDR3 nucleotide sequence: TGTGCCAGCAGTGGAGGGGCTTTCGGGGGGGCCGTCTACAATGAGCAGTTCTTC.

The J gene is TRBJ2-3, the V gene TRBV5-4; perhaps TRBD2 as D (7 bases). The germline gives CDR1 SGHNT, CDR2 YYREEE (reference sequence). This CDR3 spans 13 amino acids. V was trimmed by 4 bases and J by 4 bases, leaving 10 bases between them. The CDR3 reads CASSAGAPDTQYF. In nucleotides, the CDR3 is TGTGCCAGCAGCGCGGGGGCACCAGATACGCAGTATTTT.

The CDR3 DNA reads TGTGCCAGCAGCCCCCCGGACAGGCCCCTCTATGGCTACACCTTC. Amino acid sequence: CASSPPDRPLYGYTF. The chain recombines TRBV3-1 with TRBJ1-2; 7 bases match TRBD1. Germline assignment: CDR1 LGHDT and CDR2 YNNKEL (reference sequence). The CDR3 has 15 residues. The V segment lost 4 bases and the J segment 4 bases; nucleotides outside the gene matches: 9.

Here the CDR3 reads CASGQGYEQYF. The DNA of the CDR3 is TGTGCCAGCGGACAGGGGTACGAGCAGTACTTC. The genes are TRBV6-2 or TRBV6-3 and TRBJ2-7; 9 nucleotides align to TRBD1. From germline, CDR1 is MNHEY and CDR2 SVGEGT. The V gene end was trimmed by 8 bases and the J gene end by 4 bases; junction bases not matched to a gene: 0. The CDR3 is 11 residues long.

The chain links TRBV6-6 to TRBJ1-1; D uncertain. The V end lost 5 bases, the J end lost 4 bases, and 14 bases lay between the germline ends. Looked up from germline, CDR1 is MNHNY and CDR2 is SVGAGI (reference sequence). The CDR3 length is 14 residues. CDR3 region: CASSAISRGTEAFF. In DNA form, the CDR3 reads TGTGCCAGCAGTGCAATCAGTCGGGGCACTGAAGCTTTCTTT.

The rearrangement joins TRBV20-1 to TRBJ2-5; 8 nucleotides match TRBD2. Germline loops: CDR1 DFQATT, CDR2 SNEGSKA (reference sequence). V was pared by 6 bases and J by 5 bases, with 11 bases of the junction left unmatched. This CDR3 is built from 14 residues. CDR3 loop: CSAGSGSRFETQYF. The CDR3 DNA is TGCAGTGCCGGAAGCGGGAGTCGCTTTGAGACCCAGTACTTC.

V usage is TRBV14 and J usage is TRBJ2-7; 9 bases are shared with TRBD2. With 4 bases clipped from V and 4 bases from J, the junction kept 5 bases outside the gene matches. The CDR3 spans 14 residues. From germline, CDR1 is SGHDN and CDR2 FVKESK. This CDR3 reads CASSRREGRYEQYF. The CDR3 DNA follows: TGTGCCAGCAGCCGGCGGGAGGGGCGGTACGAGCAGTACTTC.

The J gene is TRBJ2-5, the V gene TRBV6-2 or TRBV6-3; no reliable D call. Germline loops: CDR1 MNHEY, CDR2 SVGEGT. Trimming removed 2 bases from V and 7 bases from J, with 11 bases in between. This CDR3 is 13 amino acids long. The CDR3 region is CASSYDRHLTQYF. Here the CDR3 DNA reads TGTGCCAGCAGTTACGACCGACACCTGACCCAGTACTTC.

The chain carries TRBV5-1 and TRBJ1-4; D remains unclear. CDR1 is SGHRS, CDR2 YFSETQ, per germline. Trimming removed 1 base at V and 0 bases at J, with 16 bases between. The CDR3 has 18 amino acids. The CDR3 reads CASSLFDSGGATNEKLFF. The DNA for the CDR3 is TGCGCCAGCAGCTTGTTTGATTCAGGAGGTGCAACTAATGAAAAACTGTTTTTT.

V gene TRBV9 combines with J gene TRBJ2-1; either TRBD1 or TRBD2 may fit D (5 bases each). Germline lookup yields CDR1 SGDLS and CDR2 YYNGEE. Trimming shortened V by 3 bases and J by 14 bases, and 12 bases separated the two germline ends. The CDR3 runs to 11 residues. The CDR3 DNA reads as TGTGCCAGCAGCGCCCGGGACCACAAGTTCTTC. Translation: CASSARDHKFF.

In nucleotides, the CDR3 is TGTGCCAGCAGGCCGGGACAGGAGCTCTATGGCTACACCTTC. It encodes CASRPGQELYGYTF. The rearrangement links TRBV5-4 to TRBJ1-2; 8 positions match TRBD1. The CDR3 is 14 amino acids. Per the germline V gene, CDR1 is SGHNT and CDR2 is YYREEE (reference sequence). J was trimmed by 4 bases and V by 5 bases; bases with no gene match: 7.

On this clonotype itself: The junction differs from germline at one of its ends, possibly a read error. The chain links TRBV6-2 or TRBV6-3 to TRBJ1-4, with a tentative D call TRBD1 (5 bases). Germline lookup yields CDR1 MNHEY and CDR2 SVGEGT. This CDR3 comprises 15 residues. CDR3: CATTPARTTNEKLFF. The CDR3 coding sequence is TGTGCCACCACCCCTGCCCGGACAACAAATGAAAAACTGTTTTTT.

The chain carries TRBV19 and TRBJ1-1; D might be TRBD1 (6 bases). This CDR3 is built from 14 residues. Trimming pared 6 bases from V and 0 bases from J, leaving 11 bases between. CDR1 LNHDA and CDR2 SQIVND come from the germline V gene (reference sequence). The CDR3 spells CASSSQGLNTEAFF. The CDR3 DNA reads TGTGCCAGTAGCTCTCAGGGGCTGAACACTGAAGCTTTCTTT.

Only one count was recorded for this clonotype. The chain employs TRBV28 and TRBJ2-1; either TRBD1 or TRBD2 may fit D (5 bases each). The CDR3 has 14 residues. The germline gives CDR1 MDHEN, CDR2 SYDVKM. Trimming cost V 4 bases and J 7 bases, with 14 bases left between them. CDR3 sequence (DNA): TGTGCCAGCAGTTCTATGGGGACGTGGAATGAGCAGTTCTTC. It codes for CASSSMGTWNEQFF.

CDR3 residues: CSVKPLSLADTQYF. DNA for the CDR3: TGCAGCGTTAAACCTCTCTCTCTGGCAGATACGCAGTATTTT. V gene TRBV29-1 combines with J gene TRBJ2-3; D gene ambiguous. Looked up from germline, CDR1 is SQVTM and CDR2 is ANQGSEA. Trimming took off 5 bases at V and 4 bases at J, with 16 bases between the two ends. The CDR3 consists of 14 residues.

The chain is built from TRBV20-1 and TRBJ2-7; 12 bases match TRBD2. The germline gives CDR1 DFQATT, CDR2 SNEGSKA (reference sequence). This CDR3 contains 13 residues. This CDR3 is CSSSGRAYHEQYF. CDR3 DNA sequence: TGCAGCTCTAGCGGGAGGGCCTATCACGAGCAGTACTTC.

This chain links TRBV5-1 with TRBJ2-1; 9 positions agree with TRBD2. CDR3 length: 17 residues. V lost 1 base and J lost 1; bases outside the gene matches: 6. Germline lookup yields CDR1 SGHRS and CDR2 YFSETQ. CDR3 sequence: CASSLLVSGGSYNEQFF. DNA for the CDR3: TGCGCCAGCAGCTTGCTGGTAAGCGGGGGGTCCTACAATGAGCAGTTCTTC.

The chain recombines TRBV29-1 with TRBJ2-7, with TRBD1 matching 8 bases. The germline V gene has CDR1 SQVTM and CDR2 ANQGSEA. Trimming took 3 bases from V and 7 from J; bases not matched to a gene: 5. The CDR3 consists of 12 residues. CDR3 amino acids: CSVDQGAGEQYF. In DNA, the CDR3 is TGCAGCGTTGACCAGGGGGCGGGGGAGCAGTACTTC.

The chain has TRBV7-9 and TRBJ1-1; D ambiguous. This CDR3 spans 15 amino acids. Per the germline V gene, CDR1 is SEHNR and CDR2 is FQNEAQ (reference sequence). Trimming removed 7 bases from V and 3 bases from J, with 18 bases in between. The CDR3 spells CASTSRLRGYTEAFF. The CDR3 DNA reads TGTGCCAGCACCTCCCGATTACGGGGATACACTGAAGCTTTCTTT.

The table lists this clonotype with a few counts. The chain is built from TRBV6-5 and TRBJ2-5, with D perhaps matching TRBD2 (5 bases). Trimming pared 5 bases from V and 4 bases from J, leaving 8 bases between. Germline V gene sequence: CDR1 MNHEY, CDR2 SVGAGI. The CDR3 has 12 residues. The chain's CDR3 is CASSRGRETQYF. CDR3 DNA sequence: TGTGCCAGCAGTCGAGGGCGAGAGACCCAGTACTTC.

The genes are TRBV14 and TRBJ2-5; 15 bases map to TRBD2. The CDR3 loop spans 17 amino acids. Germline trimming cut 3 bases from V and 1 base from J; bases unmatched to any gene: 3. Germline CDR1 reads SGHDN; CDR2 reads FVKESK. The CDR3 nucleotides are TGTGCCAGCAGCCAGAGGACTAGCGGGAGGGCCCAAGAGACCCAGTACTTC. It yields the protein CASSQRTSGRAQETQYF.

This CDR3 reads CASSPLGTSGGIVQFF. CDR3 DNA sequence: TGTGCCAGCAGCCCGCTCGGGACTAGCGGGGGTATCGTGCAGTTCTTC. The chain couples TRBV2 to TRBJ2-1; 14 bases match TRBD2. V dropped 6 bases and J dropped 12; count of bases not matched to a gene: 13. The CDR3 spans 16 residues. Per germline, CDR1 SNHLY and CDR2 FYNNEI.